These T cell receptor beta chains were read from a single sample in a study of vaccination effects on CD4 cells after COVID-19. Antigens of these TCRs are unknown. TCRdb's table, derived via immunoSEQ multiplex PCR, lists solely in-frame clones and lacks some. This repertoire shows tens of thousands of clones, almost 80% found once; its top ten account for 5.5% to 8%. Sample: CD4+ T cells from PBMCs cultured with SARS-CoV-2 spike peptides, taken after COVID-19 vaccination. The receptors were sampled from a human donor who received a COVID-19 vaccine. Some clones in this sample may be carry-over from other donors' samples. Each CDR3 is given with its conserved first and last residue. Fields, in order: V gene, J gene, CDR3 protein.

v_gene: TRBV6-2/TRBV6-3; j_gene: TRBJ2-2; CDR3aa: CASSYLGQGANTGELFF
v_gene: TRBV5-1; j_gene: TRBJ2-5; CDR3aa: CASSLVVGVGETQYF
v_gene: TRBV29-1; j_gene: TRBJ1-4; CDR3aa: CSVADRGTNEKLFF
v_gene: TRBV21-1; j_gene: TRBJ2-3; CDR3aa: CASVPRGRRTDTQYF
v_gene: TRBV2; j_gene: TRBJ2-3; CDR3aa: CASSGLAGSTDTQYF
v_gene: TRBV5-1; j_gene: TRBJ2-3; CDR3aa: CASSLVSGGTDTQYF
v_gene: TRBV3-1/TRBV3-2; j_gene: TRBJ1-5; CDR3aa: CASSQGAGTGMGQPQHF
v_gene: TRBV5-1; j_gene: TRBJ2-3; CDR3aa: CASSLEYTQYF
v_gene: TRBV6-5; j_gene: TRBJ2-6; CDR3aa: CASSYDSYSGANVLTF
v_gene: TRBV5-1; j_gene: TRBJ2-2; CDR3aa: CASSLTSSGTGELFF
v_gene: TRBV2; j_gene: TRBJ1-6; CDR3aa: CASRITGSRVDSPLHF
v_gene: TRBV19; j_gene: TRBJ1-1; CDR3aa: CASSTTVASNTEAFF
v_gene: TRBV9; j_gene: TRBJ2-3; CDR3aa: CASSVLGEINTDTQYF
v_gene: TRBV12-3/TRBV12-4; j_gene: TRBJ1-2; CDR3aa: CASSRGTGDGYTF
v_gene: TRBV5-1; j_gene: TRBJ2-2; CDR3aa: CASKRDSMDGELFF
v_gene: TRBV4-3; j_gene: TRBJ1-2; CDR3aa: CASSQRGARNYGYTF
v_gene: TRBV24-1; j_gene: TRBJ2-5; CDR3aa: CATSDFRQGQETQYF
v_gene: TRBV27; j_gene: TRBJ1-4; CDR3aa: CASSLMTGGVEKLFF
v_gene: TRBV7-3; j_gene: TRBJ2-1; CDR3aa: CASSLNPGDNEQFF
v_gene: TRBV24-1; j_gene: TRBJ1-1; CDR3aa: CATSDLAEAFF
v_gene: TRBV18; j_gene: TRBJ1-1; CDR3aa: CASSLNYGTEAFF
v_gene: TRBV19; j_gene: TRBJ1-1; CDR3aa: CASRPSAGARDTEAFF
v_gene: TRBV5-1; j_gene: TRBJ1-1; CDR3aa: CASSSSGTGVEAFF
v_gene: TRBV10-3; j_gene: TRBJ2-3; CDR3aa: CAISLTGLQDTQYF
v_gene: TRBV5-1; j_gene: TRBJ2-1; CDR3aa: CASSLGGGTYNEQFF
v_gene: TRBV5-1; j_gene: TRBJ2-5; CDR3aa: CASSFSPQETQYF
v_gene: TRBV2; j_gene: TRBJ2-1; CDR3aa: CASQNLLAGTRGNEQFF
v_gene: TRBV5-1; j_gene: TRBJ2-1; CDR3aa: CASSPGQGYNEQFF
v_gene: TRBV5-1; j_gene: TRBJ2-1; CDR3aa: CASSLGPVNEQFF
v_gene: TRBV2; j_gene: TRBJ1-1; CDR3aa: CASSELTGAPGAFF
v_gene: TRBV2; j_gene: TRBJ1-2; CDR3aa: CASRAGTERGYGYTF
v_gene: TRBV27; j_gene: TRBJ2-1; CDR3aa: CASTITGSWDEQFF
v_gene: TRBV9; j_gene: TRBJ1-5; CDR3aa: CASSVFPIGQPQHF
v_gene: TRBV4-2; j_gene: TRBJ1-5; CDR3aa: CASSRETGGPQPQHF
v_gene: TRBV7-3; j_gene: TRBJ2-3; CDR3aa: CASRSSGSTDTQYF
v_gene: TRBV6-5; j_gene: TRBJ1-1; CDR3aa: CASSYSIQGANTEAFF
v_gene: TRBV4-2; j_gene: TRBJ1-1; CDR3aa: CASSQDQGGALNTEAFF
v_gene: TRBV19; j_gene: TRBJ1-6; CDR3aa: CASSIIRGWNSPLHF
v_gene: TRBV29-1; j_gene: TRBJ2-6; CDR3aa: CSVSTGVNSGANVLTF
v_gene: TRBV2; j_gene: TRBJ2-2; CDR3aa: CASSRDTGELFF
v_gene: TRBV3-1/TRBV3-2; j_gene: TRBJ1-6; CDR3aa: CASSPVGQGGSPLHF
v_gene: TRBV5-1; j_gene: TRBJ1-3; CDR3aa: CASSFGFSGNTIYF
v_gene: TRBV19; j_gene: TRBJ1-1; CDR3aa: CASSVPSSKDTEAFF
v_gene: TRBV24-1; j_gene: TRBJ1-2; CDR3aa: CATSADEGAGLKSIDGYTF